This T cell receptor beta chain stems from a study of shared clonotypes between healthy human individuals. The study's findings and limits: Rarefaction showed that sequencing of sorted subsets was incomplete (despite large depth).

Caucasian adults living in Nashville, Tennessee, provided all samples. Splitting the CD4+ cells yielded a CD45RA+ naive subset and a CD45RA-negative memory subset. Germline V gene sequence: CDR1 LNHDA, CDR2 SQIVND (reference sequence). V was clipped by 4 bases and J by 5 bases, with 12 bases between them. The CDR3 consists of 13 residues. The protocol was immunoSEQ multiplex PCR, while the TCRdb copy is restricted to in-frame clones and leaves out a portion. This sample yields roughly 700,000 clones, of which roughly 70% are seen a single time; approximately 1.7% belongs to the top ten. This clone was recorded only once. Its specificity is unknown.

Material: memory CD4+ T cells sorted from blood. Stated subset: CD45RA-negative fraction. This receptor was obtained from a woman in her 30s in good health. V and J are TRBV19 and TRBJ2-7; D gene unclear. DNA for the CDR3: TGTGCCAGTAGTACAGGAGTCGGTCACGAGCAGTACTTC. It is translated as CASSTGVGHEQYF.